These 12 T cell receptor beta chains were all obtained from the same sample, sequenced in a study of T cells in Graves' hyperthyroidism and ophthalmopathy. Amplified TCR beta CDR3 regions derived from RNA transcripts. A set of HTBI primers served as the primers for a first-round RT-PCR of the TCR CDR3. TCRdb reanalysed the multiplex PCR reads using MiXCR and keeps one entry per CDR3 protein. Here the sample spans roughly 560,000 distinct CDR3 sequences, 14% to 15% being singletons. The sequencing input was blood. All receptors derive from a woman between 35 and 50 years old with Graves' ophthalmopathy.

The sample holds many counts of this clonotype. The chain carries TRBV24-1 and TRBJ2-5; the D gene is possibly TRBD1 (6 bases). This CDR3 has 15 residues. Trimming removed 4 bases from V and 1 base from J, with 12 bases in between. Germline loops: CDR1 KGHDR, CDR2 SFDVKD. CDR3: CATSDHRDIQETQYF. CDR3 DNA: TGTGCCACCAGTGACCACCGGGACATCCAAGAGACCCAGTACTTC.

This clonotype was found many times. CDR3 residues: CASSRTGAAYEQYF. CDR3 DNA: TGCGCCAGCAGCAGGACGGGGGCGGCTTACGAGCAGTACTTC. This chain connects TRBV5-1 to TRBJ2-7; possibly TRBD1 or TRBD2 for D (6 bases each). Germline V gene lookup returns CDR1 SGHRS and CDR2 YFSETQ. The CDR3 is 14 amino acids. V was clipped by 4 bases and J by 4 bases, with 15 bases between them.

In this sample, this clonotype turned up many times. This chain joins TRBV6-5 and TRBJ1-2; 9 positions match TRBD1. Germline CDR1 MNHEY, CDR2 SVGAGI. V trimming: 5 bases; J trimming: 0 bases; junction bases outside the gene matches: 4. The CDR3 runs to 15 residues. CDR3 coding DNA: TGTGCCAGCAGTCAGGACAGGGGACCTAACTATGGCTACACCTTC. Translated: CASSQDRGPNYGYTF.

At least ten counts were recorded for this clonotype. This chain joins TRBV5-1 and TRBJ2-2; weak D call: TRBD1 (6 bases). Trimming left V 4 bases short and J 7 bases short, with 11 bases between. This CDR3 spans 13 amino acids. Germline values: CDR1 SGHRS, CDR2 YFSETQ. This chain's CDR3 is CASSPWTDGELFF. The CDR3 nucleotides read TGCGCCAGCAGCCCCTGGACAGACGGGGAGCTGTTTTTT.

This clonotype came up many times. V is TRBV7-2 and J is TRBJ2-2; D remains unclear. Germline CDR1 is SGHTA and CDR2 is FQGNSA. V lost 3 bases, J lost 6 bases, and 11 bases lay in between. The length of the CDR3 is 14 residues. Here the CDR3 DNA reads TGTGCCAGCAGCTTTCTCCAGACCGCCGGGGAGCTGTTTTTT. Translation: CASSFLQTAGELFF.

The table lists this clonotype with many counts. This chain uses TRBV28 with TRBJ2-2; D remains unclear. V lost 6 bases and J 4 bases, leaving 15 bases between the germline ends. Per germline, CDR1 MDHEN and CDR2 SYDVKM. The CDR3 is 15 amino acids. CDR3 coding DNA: TGTGCCAGCAGCCACAGACTGCCGCTCACCGGGGAGCTGTTTTTT. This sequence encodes CASSHRLPLTGELFF.

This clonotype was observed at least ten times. CDR3 DNA sequence: TGTGCCAGCAGTAACAGGGGCGGGCCGCCCTACGAGCAGTACTTC. This sequence encodes CASSNRGGPPYEQYF. The gene calls are TRBV27 and TRBJ2-7; TRBD1 aligns across 7 bases. The ends lost 5 bases at V and 2 bases at J; junction bases unmatched: 9. Germline assignment: CDR1 MNHEY and CDR2 SMNVEV (reference sequence). This CDR3 has 15 residues.

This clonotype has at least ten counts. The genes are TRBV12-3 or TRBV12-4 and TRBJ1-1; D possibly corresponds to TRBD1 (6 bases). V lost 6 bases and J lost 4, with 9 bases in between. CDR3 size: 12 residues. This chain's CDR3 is CASRGRGTEAFF. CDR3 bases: TGTGCCAGCAGGGGCAGGGGCACTGAAGCTTTCTTT.

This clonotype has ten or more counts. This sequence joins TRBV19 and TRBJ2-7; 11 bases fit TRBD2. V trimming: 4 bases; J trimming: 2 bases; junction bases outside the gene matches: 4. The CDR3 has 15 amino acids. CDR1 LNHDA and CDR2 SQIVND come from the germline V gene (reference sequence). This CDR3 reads CASSTLAGGTYEQYF. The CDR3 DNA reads TGTGCCAGTAGTACCTTAGCGGGAGGGACCTACGAGCAGTACTTC.

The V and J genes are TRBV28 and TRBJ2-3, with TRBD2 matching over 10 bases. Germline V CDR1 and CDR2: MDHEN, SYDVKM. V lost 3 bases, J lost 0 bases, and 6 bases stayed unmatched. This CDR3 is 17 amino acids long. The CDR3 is CASSFSGLAESTDTQYF. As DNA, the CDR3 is TGTGCCAGCAGTTTTTCCGGACTAGCGGAAAGCACAGATACGCAGTATTTT.

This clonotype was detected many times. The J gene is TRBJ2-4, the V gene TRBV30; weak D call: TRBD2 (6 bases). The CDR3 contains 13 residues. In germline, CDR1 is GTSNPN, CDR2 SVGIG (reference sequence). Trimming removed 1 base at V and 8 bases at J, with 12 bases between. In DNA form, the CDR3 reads TGTGCCTGGAGTGCCGTGGGGGGAGACATTCAGTACTTC. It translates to CAWSAVGGDIQYF.

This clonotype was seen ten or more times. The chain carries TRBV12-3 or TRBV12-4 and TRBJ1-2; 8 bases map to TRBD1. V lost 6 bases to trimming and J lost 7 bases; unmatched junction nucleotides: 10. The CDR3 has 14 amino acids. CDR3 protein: CASRTGTGDFGYTF. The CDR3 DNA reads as TGTGCCAGCAGAACCGGGACAGGTGACTTTGGCTACACCTTC.